A single sample is the source of the 22 T cell receptor beta chains below, sequenced in a study of graft-versus-host responses after intestinal transplantation. TCRdb's copy holds only in-frame clones and misses some; the assay was immunoSEQ multiplex PCR. The data show about 120,000 clones, around 93% seen once. No cognate antigen is known for these TCRs. Sample: unstimulated CD8+ T cells sorted from spleen or lymph node cells, taken before intestinal transplant. The source of these receptors is a human donor who received an intestinal transplant.

This clone was picked up a small number of times. The chain combines TRBV6-6 with TRBJ2-7; D gene unclear. Per the germline V gene, CDR1 is MNHNY and CDR2 is SVGAGI (reference sequence). The CDR3 extends over 13 amino acids. Trimming left V 0 bases short and J 2 bases short, with 5 bases between. This CDR3 is CASSYSLTYEQYF. DNA for the CDR3: TGTGCCAGCAGTTACTCCCTCACCTACGAGCAGTACTTC.

The gene calls are TRBV7-3 and TRBJ2-5; no definite D call. Per the germline V gene, CDR1 is SGHTA and CDR2 is FQGTGA. The V end lost 1 base, the J end lost 2 bases, and 5 bases lay between the germline ends. The CDR3 has 13 residues. The CDR3 protein is CASSLSGQETQYF. CDR3 DNA sequence: TGTGCCAGCAGCTTAAGTGGGCAAGAGACCCAGTACTTC. Combining the CDR3 with reference TRBV7-3 and TRBJ2-5 gives the whole variable domain GAGVSQTPSNKVTEKGKYVELRCDPISGHTALYWYRQSLGQGPEFLIYFQGTGAADDSGLPNDRFFAVRPEGSVSTLKIQRTERGDSAVYLCASSLSGQETQYFGPGTRLLVL.

The chain couples TRBV19 to TRBJ2-2; D possibly corresponds to TRBD1 (6 bases). Deletions cut 7 bases from V and 10 bases from J, with 16 bases between. The CDR3 is made up of 13 amino acids. Germline values: CDR1 LNHDA, CDR2 SQIVND (reference sequence). CDR3 nucleotide sequence: TGTGCCAGTAAAAGGGCAGGGGCCGTGGAGCTGTTTTTT. It specifies CASKRAGAVELFF.

This clone showed up just once. The chain employs TRBV19 and TRBJ1-2; D perhaps matches TRBD1 (5 bases). The germline V gene has CDR1 LNHDA and CDR2 SQIVND (reference sequence). With 8 bases removed from V and 2 bases from J, the gap between germline ends came to 15 bases. CDR3 length: 14 amino acids. CDR3 sequence: CASGDGGKNYGYTF. The CDR3 DNA is TGTGCCAGTGGGGACGGGGGGAAGAACTATGGCTACACCTTC.

The genes are TRBV19 and TRBJ2-3; D gene uncertain. Trimming shortened V by 7 bases and J by 6 bases, and 14 bases separated the two germline ends. Germline assignment: CDR1 LNHDA and CDR2 SQIVND (reference sequence). This CDR3 has 13 residues. The CDR3 DNA reads TGTGCCAGTAATCCGCCGATTGGGGATACGCAGTATTTT. Its translation: CASNPPIGDTQYF.

This chain uses TRBV30 with TRBJ1-1, with D uncertain. CDR1 GTSNPN and CDR2 SVGIG come from the germline V gene (reference sequence). Trimming left V 1 base short and J 6 bases short, with 9 bases between. This CDR3 has 12 residues. DNA for the CDR3: TGTGCCTGGAGTGACGTAGGAGCTGAAGCTTTCTTT. This gives the protein CAWSDVGAEAFF.

The rearrangement uses TRBV11-2 and TRBJ1-2, with a weak D call TRBD1 (6 bases). Between the trimmed V and J ends, which lost 2 bases and 8 bases, there was a span of 18 bases. CDR1 is SGHAT and CDR2 is FQNNGV in the germline V gene. The CDR3 is 15 residues long. The CDR3 DNA follows: TGTGCCAGCAGCTTAAGGCCGAGGGGGTTAGACGGCTACACCTTC. Residues: CASSLRPRGLDGYTF.

The J gene is TRBJ2-5, the V gene TRBV5-4, with 12 bases that match TRBD2. Germline trimming cut 3 bases from V and 1 base from J; bases unmatched to any gene: 4. The CDR3 contains 16 residues. CDR1 is SGHNT and CDR2 is YYREEE in the germline V gene (reference sequence). CDR3 nucleotides: TGTGCCAGCAGCTCGGGACTAGCGGGTTTCCAAGAGACCCAGTACTTC. It specifies CASSSGLAGFQETQYF.

The genes are TRBV13 and TRBJ2-7; unclear D gene. Germline CDR1 is PRHDT and CDR2 is FYEKMQ (reference sequence). Deletions cut 2 bases from V and 3 bases from J, with 2 bases between. The CDR3 runs to 11 residues. CDR3 nucleotides: TGTGCCAGCAGCTTAAACTACGAGCAGTACTTC. It encodes CASSLNYEQYF.

The CDR3 region is CASRGQVEAFF. CDR3 DNA: TGCGCCAGCAGGGGGCAAGTTGAAGCTTTCTTT. This rearrangement joins TRBV4-1 to TRBJ1-1; possibly TRBD1 for D (5 bases). The CDR3 is made up of 11 amino acids. The V end was cut by 6 bases, the J end by 7 bases, with 9 bases between. Germline CDR1 and CDR2: MGHRA and YSYEKL.

This clone was detected only once. V gene TRBV6-5 combines with J gene TRBJ2-1; the D gene is possibly TRBD2 (5 bases). Germline V gene lookup returns CDR1 MNHEY and CDR2 SVGAGI. This CDR3 has 14 amino acids. V was cut by 4 bases and J by 3 bases, with 10 bases left in between. CDR3 coding DNA: TGTGCCAGCAGTTCGACCGGGAACTACAATGAGCAGTTCTTC. The encoded protein is CASSSTGNYNEQFF.

The rearrangement joins TRBV6-5 to TRBJ2-6; perhaps TRBD2 as D (6 bases). CDR3 size: 15 residues. Germline V lookup: CDR1 MNHEY, CDR2 SVGAGI. Trimming removed 2 bases from V and 3 bases from J, with 8 bases in between. The CDR3 spells CASSYRGGGANVLTF. CDR3 nucleotides: TGTGCCAGCAGTTACAGGGGAGGTGGGGCCAACGTCCTGACTTTC.

The chain couples TRBV6-5 to TRBJ1-1; no firm D call. V was cut by 0 bases and J by 4 bases, with 6 bases left in between. This CDR3 contains 13 residues. CDR1 and CDR2 (germline): MNHEY, SVGAGI. CDR3: CASSYSQGTEAFF. CDR3 nucleotides: TGTGCCAGCAGTTACTCGCAAGGCACTGAAGCTTTCTTT.

This chain joins TRBV27 and TRBJ2-1; D ambiguous. CDR3 size: 12 residues. Germline CDR1 and CDR2: MNHEY and SMNVEV (reference sequence). With 6 bases removed from V and 12 bases from J, the gap between germline ends came to 15 bases. The CDR3 here is CASSPTHYAQFF. CDR3 DNA: TGTGCCAGCAGCCCGACCCATTACGCGCAGTTCTTC.

The chain has TRBV4-1 and TRBJ1-4, with D tentatively TRBD1 (6 bases). V was clipped by 0 bases and J by 7 bases, with 18 bases between them. The CDR3 consists of 17 residues. Germline CDR1 is MGHRA and CDR2 is YSYEKL. The CDR3 DNA sequence: TGCGCCAGCAGCCAAGAAGGAGGCGGGGGGCTACGTGAAAAACTGTTTTTT. It yields the protein CASSQEGGGGLREKLFF.

This sequence joins TRBV5-1 and TRBJ2-1; no clear D. The V end was cut by 0 bases, the J end by 12 bases, with 10 bases between. This CDR3 is built from 12 residues. CDR1 SGHRS and CDR2 YFSETQ come from the germline V gene. This CDR3 is CASSLGNLGQFF. In DNA form, the CDR3 reads TGCGCCAGCAGCTTGGGGAACCTAGGGCAGTTCTTC.

Worth noting for this clone: The same CDR3 also results from other DNA sequences found in this sample. The CDR3 sequence: CASSLAGSSYNEQFF. The CDR3 DNA sequence: TGTGCCAGCAGCTTAGCGGGGAGCTCCTACAATGAGCAGTTCTTC. The V and J genes are TRBV11-2 and TRBJ2-1, with D tentatively TRBD2 (5 bases). Germline lookup yields CDR1 SGHAT and CDR2 FQNNGV. This CDR3 region has 15 residues. Trimming left V 1 base short and J 0 bases short, with 7 bases between.

This clone was seen just once. The V call is TRBV4-1, the J call TRBJ2-1, with 9 bases fitting TRBD1. This CDR3 comprises 16 residues. Germline CDR1 is MGHRA and CDR2 is YSYEKL. J was trimmed by 4 bases and V by 0 bases; bases with no gene match: 4. CDR3 in amino acids: CASSQEDRGGYNEQFF. As DNA, the CDR3 is TGCGCCAGCAGCCAAGAGGACAGGGGAGGGTACAATGAGCAGTTCTTC.

The rearrangement uses TRBV14 and TRBJ2-5, with D possibly being TRBD2 (7 bases). The CDR3 sequence is 15 residues long. V lost 0 bases, J lost 5 bases, and 13 bases lay in between. Germline CDR1 is SGHDN and CDR2 is FVKESK. The CDR3 sequence: CASSQDRGAGETQYF. Written as DNA, the CDR3 is TGTGCCAGCAGCCAAGATCGGGGGGCTGGGGAGACCCAGTACTTC.

This chain links TRBV6-5 with TRBJ1-1; the D gene is possibly TRBD1 (6 bases). Germline V gene data show CDR1 as MNHEY and CDR2 as SVGAGI. The CDR3 loop spans 15 amino acids. Trimming removed 0 bases from V and 9 bases from J, with 17 bases in between. In DNA form, the CDR3 reads TGTGCCAGCAGTTACTCGATTACAGGGCCATTTAAAGCTTTCTTT. Encoded protein: CASSYSITGPFKAFF.

The rearrangement joins TRBV5-1 to TRBJ1-1, with D perhaps matching TRBD1 (6 bases). The CDR3 covers 13 residues. V lost 0 bases to trimming and J lost 4 bases, with 7 bases between them. Germline V gene sequence: CDR1 SGHRS, CDR2 YFSETQ. In nucleotides, the CDR3 is TGCGCCAGCAGCTTGGGGGGGGCCACTGAAGCTTTCTTT. The encoded protein is CASSLGGATEAFF.

The J gene is TRBJ2-2, the V gene TRBV19; 9 bases line up with TRBD1. V shed 7 bases, J shed 7 bases, and the junction held 7 bases outside the gene matches. The CDR3 has 14 amino acids. CDR1 LNHDA and CDR2 SQIVND come from the germline V gene (reference sequence). The CDR3 here is CASTAGTGIGELFF. DNA of the CDR3: TGTGCCAGTACCGCCGGGACAGGGATCGGGGAGCTGTTTTTT. Full variable domain (missing parts from reference TRBV19 and TRBJ2-2): DGGITQSPKYLFRKEGQNVTLSCEQNLNHDAMYWYRQDPGQGLRLIYYSQIVNDFQKGDIAEGYSVSREKKESFPLTVTSAQKNPTAFYLCASTAGTGIGELFFGEGSRLTVL.